One sample yielded the 9 T cell receptor beta chains listed below, sequenced in a study of T-cell reconstitution after alpha-beta-depleted transplantation in children. The TCRbeta library incorporated unique molecular identifiers. TCRdb recomputed calls from the PCR reads with MiXCR, one row per CDR3 protein. The data show some 830,000 distinct CDR3 sequences, 15% to 20% seen once. Sequencing used PBMCs, mostly from graft donor cells, obtained 360 days after TCRalphabeta/CD19-depleted stem cell transplant. These receptors originate from a male patient younger than 18 who had a stem cell transplant for acute lymphoblastic leukemia, so the T cells may come from the graft donor.

This clonotype has just a few counts. The chain has TRBV5-1 and TRBJ2-1, with 8 bases aligning to TRBD2. CDR3 length equals 16 residues. V shed 1 base, J shed 9 bases, and the junction held 12 bases outside the gene matches. The V gene's germline CDR1 is SGHRS and CDR2 YFSETQ. The CDR3 DNA sequence: TGCGCCAGCAGCTTGTCGGTAACGGGAGGGCGGAGTGAGCAGTTCTTC. It yields the protein CASSLSVTGGRSEQFF.

This clonotype has more than one count but fewer than ten. The V gene is TRBV2, the J gene TRBJ2-1; 12 nucleotides agree with TRBD2. V shed 3 bases and J 6 bases; nucleotides not matched to a gene: 6. Germline-derived CDR1 and CDR2 are SNHLY and FYNNEI. This CDR3 has 16 residues. The chain's CDR3 is CASSEASGRALNEQFF. The DNA of the CDR3 is TGTGCCAGCAGTGAGGCTAGCGGGAGGGCGCTCAATGAGCAGTTCTTC.

In this sample, this clonotype turned up a few times. This chain's CDR3 is CASRPRLAGTYEQYF. CDR3 coding DNA: TGTGCCAGCAGACCCCGACTAGCGGGGACCTACGAGCAGTACTTC. The V call is TRBV6-2 or TRBV6-3, the J call TRBJ2-7, with 11 positions matching TRBD2. Unmatched junction bases numbered 6, after V lost 6 bases and J lost 2 bases. The CDR3 spans 15 residues. Germline-derived CDR1 and CDR2 are MNHEY and SVGEGT.

The V gene is TRBV2, the J gene TRBJ2-7, with 10 positions matching TRBD1. Germline V lookup: CDR1 SNHLY, CDR2 FYNNEI. The length of the CDR3 is 13 residues. Trimming cost V 6 bases and J 7 bases; bases outside gene matches: 6. CDR3 region: CASSGTGVQEQYF. As DNA, the CDR3 is TGTGCCAGCAGCGGGACAGGGGTACAGGAGCAGTACTTC.

This clonotype came up a few times. The chain links TRBV29-1 to TRBJ2-1; perhaps D is TRBD1 or TRBD2 (5 bases each). V was shortened by 4 bases and J by 5 bases, with 15 bases between the two germline ends. This CDR3 region has 14 residues. Germline CDR1 reads SQVTM; CDR2 reads ANQGSEA. CDR3 sequence (DNA): TGCAGCGTTGTCTGGGACGGCCCTCACAATGAGCAGTTCTTC. Residues: CSVVWDGPHNEQFF.

The J gene is TRBJ2-1, the V gene TRBV20-1; a weak D match, TRBD2 (5 bases). Germline V gene lookup returns CDR1 DFQATT and CDR2 SNEGSKA (reference sequence). This CDR3 has 14 amino acids. The V and J ends lost 1 base and 9 bases respectively, with 16 bases between them. CDR3 in DNA: TGCAGTGCTAGAGTTTATAGCGCGATCGGTGAGCAGTTCTTC. The encoded protein is CSARVYSAIGEQFF.

Only a few counts were recorded for this clonotype. This chain links TRBV7-2 with TRBJ2-7; 8 nucleotides agree with TRBD1. The trim removed 5 bases at V and 0 bases at J, leaving 6 bases unmatched. The CDR3 covers 15 residues. CDR1 is SGHTA and CDR2 is FQGNSA in the germline V gene. CDR3 in amino acids: CASSHTGGNSYEQYF. CDR3 nucleotides: TGTGCCAGCAGCCACACAGGGGGGAACTCCTACGAGCAGTACTTC.

V and J are TRBV5-1 and TRBJ2-5, with 7 bases fitting TRBD1. The CDR3 sequence is 15 residues long. Germline V gene data show CDR1 as SGHRS and CDR2 as YFSETQ. The junction had 6 bases not matched to a gene; V was cut back by 2 bases and J by 2 bases. CDR3 in DNA: TGCGCCAGCAGCTTTTTCACGACAGGGCAAGAGACCCAGTACTTC. Its translation is CASSFFTTGQETQYF.

This clonotype was counted many times. This chain uses TRBV11-2 with TRBJ2-6; 8 nucleotides match TRBD2. V lost 2 bases to trimming and J lost 0 bases; unmatched junction nucleotides: 6. In germline, CDR1 is SGHAT, CDR2 FQNNGV. The CDR3 covers 18 residues. Here the CDR3 DNA reads TGTGCCAGCAGCTTACGTCTAGCGGGCTACTCTGGGGCCAACGTCCTGACTTTC. Its translation: CASSLRLAGYSGANVLTF.